The clone carrying this T cell receptor beta chain occurred many times. Its antigen remains unknown. Template switching, a step in the protocol, added a universal primer site, and cDNA carried unique molecular identifiers. TCRdb called the 5' RACE reads again in MiXCR, with one record for every CDR3 protein. The sample shows 690,000 or so distinct CDR3 sequences, over 8.5% of them seen only once. The CDR3 has 15 residues. V was trimmed by 5 bases and J by 0 bases, leaving 10 bases between them. Healthy Caucasians, and only they, were the donors. This record belongs to a study of identical twins. General observations from the study: Researchers reported excess low generation probability among twin-shared out-of-frame alpha sequences. Beta out-of-frame sequences showed weaker excess sharing between twins.

These data also featured in a second study, about yellow fever vaccine responses in identical twins.

Sequences were obtained from PBMCs. This receptor was identified in a woman between 18 and 29 years old in good health. The rearrangement joins TRBV12-3 or TRBV12-4 to TRBJ2-2; tentatively, D is TRBD1 (6 bases). The CDR3 coding sequence is TGTGCCAGCAGTGCGGACAGAGCGAACACCGGGGAGCTGTTTTTT. It is translated as CASSADRANTGELFF.